What follows is one T cell receptor (beta chain) and its context. TCRdb re-called the reads through MiXCR, storing one row per CDR3 protein. This sample has fewer than 300,000 distinct CDR3 sequences, with roughly 23% found just once. The data belong to a study of T cell repertoires in cytomegalovirus infection. Losses at the gene ends were 5 bases for V and 2 bases for J; bases not matched to a gene: 4. This CDR3 has 16 amino acids. The specimen was PBMCs. The TCR originated in a human donor in good health (CMV status not recorded). Some clones in this sample may be carry-over from other donors' samples. This chain joins TRBV12-3 or TRBV12-4 and TRBJ2-3, with 13 bases fitting TRBD2. CDR3 sequence (DNA): TGTGCCAGCAGTCGACTAGCGGGGGGAAACACAGATACGCAGTATTTT. It codes for CASSRLAGGNTDTQYF.